What follows are 19 T cell receptor beta chains derived from one specimen sequenced in a study of T cells in Graves' hyperthyroidism and ophthalmopathy. It was RNA transcripts that yielded the amplified TCR beta CDR3 regions. HTBI primers were the set used in a first-round RT-PCR of the TCR CDR3. A single record per CDR3 protein comes from TCRdb applying MiXCR to the multiplex PCR reads. This sample has about 600,000 distinct CDR3 sequences, with around 15% found just once. The sample taken for sequencing was blood. These receptor sequences come from a woman between 50 and 59 years old with Graves' ophthalmopathy.

The chain is built from TRBV14 and TRBJ2-1; 9 bases fit TRBD2. The CDR3 totals 17 residues. Germline V gene lookup returns CDR1 SGHDN and CDR2 FVKESK. Germline trimming cut 3 bases from V and 2 bases from J; bases unmatched to any gene: 8. CDR3: CASSHFSGSSPYNEQFF. The CDR3 nucleotides are TGTGCCAGCAGCCATTTTAGCGGGAGTTCTCCCTACAATGAGCAGTTCTTC.

The chain joins TRBV7-2 to TRBJ1-1; D remains unclear. Trimming cost V 1 base and J 8 bases, with 8 bases left between them. This CDR3 spans 12 amino acids. Looked up from germline, CDR1 is SGHTA and CDR2 is FQGNSA. The CDR3 loop is CASSLVRQEAFF. The CDR3 DNA follows: TGTGCCAGCAGCTTAGTTCGGCAGGAAGCTTTCTTT.

This clonotype was counted a single time. The rearrangement uses TRBV11-2 and TRBJ2-3; 9 bases agree with TRBD1. This CDR3 contains 17 residues. Trimming at V came to 1 base and at J to 2 bases, leaving 7 bases not matched to a gene. Germline V lookup: CDR1 SGHAT, CDR2 FQNNGV. CDR3: CASSLVRTGAHTDTQYF. In DNA form, the CDR3 reads TGTGCCAGCAGCTTAGTGAGGACAGGGGCCCACACAGATACGCAGTATTTT. Filled out from reference TRBV11-2 and TRBJ2-3, the complete variable domain reads EAGVAQSPRYKIIEKRQSVAFWCNPISGHATLYWYQQILGQGPKLLIQFQNNGVVDDSQLPKDRFSAERLKGVDSTLKIQPAKLEDSAVYLCASSLVRTGAHTDTQYFGPGTRLTVL.

The sample holds a few counts of this clonotype. The chain has TRBV10-2 and TRBJ2-7, with D perhaps matching TRBD2 (5 bases). Trimming left V 4 bases short and J 2 bases short, with 9 bases between. This CDR3 spans 13 amino acids. Germline V CDR1 and CDR2: WSHSY, SAAADI. DNA for the CDR3: TGCGCCAGCAGTGGGGCCGGGGCCTACGAGCAGTACTTC. Translation gives CASSGAGAYEQYF.

This clonotype was seen repeatedly, ten times or more. The chain couples TRBV12-3 or TRBV12-4 to TRBJ2-7; D is perhaps TRBD1 (7 bases). There are 15 residues in the CDR3. Trimming left V 5 bases short and J 1 base short, with 15 bases between. The CDR3 region has the DNA TGTGCCAGCAGTGACCGGACAGGAGGGTCCTACGAGCAGTACTTC. Residues: CASSDRTGGSYEQYF.

The rearrangement joins TRBV6-2 or TRBV6-3 to TRBJ2-5; no firm D call. The V gene's germline CDR1 is MNHEY and CDR2 SVGEGT. V lost 10 bases and J 4 bases, leaving 13 bases between the germline ends. CDR3 length: 12 amino acids. The CDR3 region is CATSDLTETQYF. The CDR3 DNA reads as TGTGCCACCTCAGATTTGACAGAGACCCAGTACTTC.

The chain carries TRBV14 and TRBJ2-1; TRBD2 is a possible D gene (8 bases). This CDR3 has 20 residues. The germline gives CDR1 SGHDN, CDR2 FVKESK. V lost 0 bases to trimming and J lost 5 bases, with 26 bases between them. CDR3 loop: CASSQDLRTSRGGTNNEQFF. DNA for the CDR3: TGTGCCAGCAGCCAAGATCTCAGGACTAGCAGGGGGGGCACCAACAATGAGCAGTTCTTC. Together with reference TRBV14 and TRBJ2-1, the CDR3 gives the full variable domain: EAGVTQFPSHSVIEKGQTVTLRCDPISGHDNLYWYRRVMGKEIKFLLHFVKESKQDESGMPNNRFLAERTGGTYSTLKVQPAELEDSGVYFCASSQDLRTSRGGTNNEQFFGPGTRLTVL.

The chain carries TRBV28 and TRBJ2-5, with a possible D match to TRBD1 (5 bases). The V gene's germline CDR1 is MDHEN and CDR2 SYDVKM. V lost 5 bases and J lost 2, with 12 bases in between. This CDR3 is built from 14 residues. CDR3 sequence reads: CASSAPGWQETQYF. The CDR3 coding sequence is TGTGCCAGCAGTGCACCAGGGTGGCAAGAGACCCAGTACTTC.

The chain combines TRBV15 with TRBJ1-2; D remains ambiguous. The CDR3 totals 15 residues. Trimming stripped 1 base from V and 7 bases from J, with 16 bases between. Germline-derived CDR1 and CDR2 are LNHNV and YYDKDF (reference sequence). Here the CDR3 reads CATSRAVGRVSGYTF. The CDR3 region has the DNA TGTGCCACCAGCAGAGCAGTGGGAAGAGTAAGTGGCTACACCTTC.

The chain recombines TRBV10-3 with TRBJ2-1, with 9 bases aligning to TRBD1. The CDR3 runs 16 residues. With V trimmed by 8 bases and J by 6 bases, 14 bases remained unmatched. Germline V gene data show CDR1 as ENHRY and CDR2 as SYGVKD. CDR3 bases: TGTGCCATCGAGGGCTCCGGGACAGGGTATTCCAATGAGCAGTTCTTC. Its translation: CAIEGSGTGYSNEQFF.

There are many counts of this clonotype. The chain has TRBV18 and TRBJ1-2, with TRBD1 as a possible D gene (6 bases). The CDR3 contains 16 residues. The V gene lost 4 bases and the J gene lost 1 base, with 16 bases spanning the gap. Germline lookup yields CDR1 KGHSH and CDR2 LQKENI. This CDR3 reads CASSLSHWDNNYGYTF. The CDR3 DNA reads as TGTGCCAGCTCACTAAGTCATTGGGACAATAACTATGGCTACACCTTC.

This clonotype showed up many times. CDR3 nucleotides: TGTGCCAGCAGTTATGGACTCCTCTACGAGCAGTACTTC. Translating gives CASSYGLLYEQYF. The chain joins TRBV6-2 or TRBV6-3 to TRBJ2-7, with D perhaps TRBD2 (5 bases). Trimming left V 3 bases short and J 3 bases short, with 9 bases between. Germline V gene data show CDR1 as MNHEY and CDR2 as SVGEGT. The CDR3 extends over 13 amino acids.

The gene calls are TRBV25-1 and TRBJ2-7, with D perhaps matching TRBD1 or TRBD2 (5 bases each). The CDR3 contains 16 residues. Germline V CDR1 and CDR2: MGHDK, SYGVNS. Trimming took off 8 bases at V and 0 bases at J, with 20 bases between the two ends. CDR3: CASPLGGLRRSYEQYF. CDR3 coding DNA: TGTGCCAGCCCCCTTGGGGGTCTTCGCCGCTCCTACGAGCAGTACTTC.

The V call is TRBV7-8, the J call TRBJ1-5, with 7 bases matching TRBD1. V was clipped by 9 bases and J by 6 bases; unmatched bases: 20. The CDR3 runs to 17 residues. Per germline, CDR1 SGHVS and CDR2 FQNEAQ. CDR3 region: CASLPGQFLNGGQPQHF. The CDR3 DNA reads TGTGCCAGTCTTCCGGGACAGTTTCTAAACGGGGGTCAGCCCCAGCATTTT.

This clonotype has only a few counts. V gene TRBV6-5 combines with J gene TRBJ1-2; possible D gene TRBD1, 5 bases. Germline CDR1 MNHEY, CDR2 SVGAGI. The CDR3 spans 16 residues. V lost 0 bases to trimming and J lost 3 bases, with 14 bases between them. The CDR3 DNA sequence: TGTGCCAGCAGTTACTCAAGGGGAGGTTTGGACTATGGCTACACCTTC. This gives the protein CASSYSRGGLDYGYTF.

In its sample, this clonotype was seen many times. The chain combines TRBV20-1 with TRBJ1-1; D not resolved. The V end lost 1 base, the J end lost 0 bases, and 12 bases lay between the germline ends. Germline CDR1 DFQATT, CDR2 SNEGSKA (reference sequence). The length of the CDR3 is 15 residues. Here the CDR3 DNA reads TGCAGTGCTAGAGCAACCGTTGAAATGAACACTGAAGCTTTCTTT. Its protein product is CSARATVEMNTEAFF.

This clonotype has ten or more counts. This sequence joins TRBV10-3 and TRBJ1-1, with D perhaps TRBD1 (5 bases). CDR1 and CDR2 (germline): ENHRY, SYGVKD. The CDR3 is 15 residues long. V was pared by 6 bases and J by 0 bases, with 14 bases between. CDR3 region: CAISSRGTLNTEAFF. The CDR3 DNA reads as TGTGCCATCAGCAGCCGTGGGACTTTGAACACTGAAGCTTTCTTT.

This sequence joins TRBV9 and TRBJ2-5, with D possibly matching TRBD1 (7 bases). The V end lost 5 bases, the J end lost 0 bases, and 20 bases lay between the germline ends. Germline V lookup: CDR1 SGDLS, CDR2 YYNGEE. The CDR3 sequence is 17 residues long. The CDR3 here is CASSPRGSSGYQETQYF. In DNA, the CDR3 is TGTGCCAGCAGTCCCAGGGGGAGTAGCGGATACCAAGAGACCCAGTACTTC.

This clonotype was observed at least ten times. The chain is built from TRBV28 and TRBJ2-5, with D maybe TRBD2 (6 bases). CDR3 length: 14 residues. Trimming shortened V by 5 bases and J by 5 bases, and 15 bases separated the two germline ends. The germline V gene encodes CDR1 MDHEN and CDR2 SYDVKM. The CDR3: CASSRRTGDETQYF. For the CDR3, the DNA is TGTGCCAGCAGTCGGCGGACGGGAGATGAGACCCAGTACTTC.